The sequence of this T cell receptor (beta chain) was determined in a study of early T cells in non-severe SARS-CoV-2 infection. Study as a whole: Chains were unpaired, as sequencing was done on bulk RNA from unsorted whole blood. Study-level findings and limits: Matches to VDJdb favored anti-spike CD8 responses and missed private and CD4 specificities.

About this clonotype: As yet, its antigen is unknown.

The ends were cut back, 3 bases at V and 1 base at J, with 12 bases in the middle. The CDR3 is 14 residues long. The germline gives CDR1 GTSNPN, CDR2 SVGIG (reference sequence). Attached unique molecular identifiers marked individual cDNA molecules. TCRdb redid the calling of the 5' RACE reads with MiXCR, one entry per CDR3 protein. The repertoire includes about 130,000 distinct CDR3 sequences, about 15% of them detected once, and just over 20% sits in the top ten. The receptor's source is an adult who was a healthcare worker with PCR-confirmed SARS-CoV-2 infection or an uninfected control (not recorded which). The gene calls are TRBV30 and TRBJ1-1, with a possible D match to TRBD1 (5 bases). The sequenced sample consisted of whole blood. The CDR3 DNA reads TGTGCCTGGAGACGTCTTGGGGCGAACACTGAAGCTTTCTTT. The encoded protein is CAWRRLGANTEAFF.